This T cell receptor (beta chain) was identified in a study of blood T cell repertoires in COVID-19 (dated by TCRdb to 2020 to 2021). With respect to the entire study: The collaborator samples originated in the United States, Italy and Spain and spanned the acute and convalescent phases of COVID-19. The material from the prospective study consisted of cDNA or gDNA derived from T cells, B-cell-depleted T cells, or PBMCs. Subjects who had been exposed to COVID-19, were actively infected with it, or had recovered from it provided the deeply sampled blood TCRbeta repertoires that made up the dataset. A freely available public database, intended as a resource for researchers studying the immune response to SARS-CoV-2, is where the repertoires were released. Samples were obtained from the ongoing ImmuneRACE study (first 160 participants) and from roughly 1,300 subjects provided by 6 global collaborators. The sample metadata nearly always contained a de-identified subject ID, COVID-19 status, age in years and sex. Where available, HLA class I and class II types were taken from metadata supplied by the sample provider and were not determined by assay-based typing.

TCRbeta CDR3 regions were amplified from genomic DNA using the immunoSEQ Assay, a bias-controlled multiplex PCR. The authors processed their data as follows. The number of nucleated cells in each sample was estimated from the amplification of reference gene primers within the assay. To quantify the absolute abundance of each unique TCRbeta CDR3 rearrangement, sequence reads were collapsed and filtered. For each sample, productive Simpson clonality was calculated as the square root of Simpson's diversity index across productive rearrangements. TCRdb took over this immuneACCESS table, retaining in-frame rearrangements with V and J assigned. Such tables are incomplete; in checked studies, under half of the missing clones stem from an unresolved V gene, and the remainder is unexplained. V and J calls and clone size follow that table, whereas D and trimming were derived from the DNA. The sample contains approximately 150,000 clones, roughly 84% of them found a single time. The top ten clonotypes cover 7.5% to 8.5% of the sample.

Findings and caveats that apply to the study as a whole: Clinical and demographic metadata were provided uncurated, with the amount varying by source and participant.

The junction shows trimming of 1 base on V and 1 base on J, plus 14 bases between the germline ends. CDR1 and CDR2 were assigned from the germline V gene as SGHTS and YDEGEE. From the cysteine up to the phenylalanine, the CDR3 has a length of 16 residues. Just CDR3 DNA is preserved here, 48 bases in frame from base 1. The collaborating institutions used their own protocols to collect whole blood in K2EDTA tubes. Collaborator samples were shipped for TCRbeta analysis as frozen whole blood, isolated PBMCs, or DNA extracted from either sample type. A note on this clone: This receptor's antigen is unknown. Base quality data are lacking; no much larger clone is found one base away.

Rearrangement joined TRBV5-8 to TRBJ1-1; TRBD1 is a weak D gene call, 5 bases matching. Sequenced: peripheral blood. This clonotype was sampled from a woman aged 60-75 years with acute or convalescent COVID-19. CDR3 sequence: CASSLRATARNTEAFF. The nucleotides read TGTGCCAGCAGCTTGCGGGCGACAGCTCGGAACACTGAAGCTTTCTTT.